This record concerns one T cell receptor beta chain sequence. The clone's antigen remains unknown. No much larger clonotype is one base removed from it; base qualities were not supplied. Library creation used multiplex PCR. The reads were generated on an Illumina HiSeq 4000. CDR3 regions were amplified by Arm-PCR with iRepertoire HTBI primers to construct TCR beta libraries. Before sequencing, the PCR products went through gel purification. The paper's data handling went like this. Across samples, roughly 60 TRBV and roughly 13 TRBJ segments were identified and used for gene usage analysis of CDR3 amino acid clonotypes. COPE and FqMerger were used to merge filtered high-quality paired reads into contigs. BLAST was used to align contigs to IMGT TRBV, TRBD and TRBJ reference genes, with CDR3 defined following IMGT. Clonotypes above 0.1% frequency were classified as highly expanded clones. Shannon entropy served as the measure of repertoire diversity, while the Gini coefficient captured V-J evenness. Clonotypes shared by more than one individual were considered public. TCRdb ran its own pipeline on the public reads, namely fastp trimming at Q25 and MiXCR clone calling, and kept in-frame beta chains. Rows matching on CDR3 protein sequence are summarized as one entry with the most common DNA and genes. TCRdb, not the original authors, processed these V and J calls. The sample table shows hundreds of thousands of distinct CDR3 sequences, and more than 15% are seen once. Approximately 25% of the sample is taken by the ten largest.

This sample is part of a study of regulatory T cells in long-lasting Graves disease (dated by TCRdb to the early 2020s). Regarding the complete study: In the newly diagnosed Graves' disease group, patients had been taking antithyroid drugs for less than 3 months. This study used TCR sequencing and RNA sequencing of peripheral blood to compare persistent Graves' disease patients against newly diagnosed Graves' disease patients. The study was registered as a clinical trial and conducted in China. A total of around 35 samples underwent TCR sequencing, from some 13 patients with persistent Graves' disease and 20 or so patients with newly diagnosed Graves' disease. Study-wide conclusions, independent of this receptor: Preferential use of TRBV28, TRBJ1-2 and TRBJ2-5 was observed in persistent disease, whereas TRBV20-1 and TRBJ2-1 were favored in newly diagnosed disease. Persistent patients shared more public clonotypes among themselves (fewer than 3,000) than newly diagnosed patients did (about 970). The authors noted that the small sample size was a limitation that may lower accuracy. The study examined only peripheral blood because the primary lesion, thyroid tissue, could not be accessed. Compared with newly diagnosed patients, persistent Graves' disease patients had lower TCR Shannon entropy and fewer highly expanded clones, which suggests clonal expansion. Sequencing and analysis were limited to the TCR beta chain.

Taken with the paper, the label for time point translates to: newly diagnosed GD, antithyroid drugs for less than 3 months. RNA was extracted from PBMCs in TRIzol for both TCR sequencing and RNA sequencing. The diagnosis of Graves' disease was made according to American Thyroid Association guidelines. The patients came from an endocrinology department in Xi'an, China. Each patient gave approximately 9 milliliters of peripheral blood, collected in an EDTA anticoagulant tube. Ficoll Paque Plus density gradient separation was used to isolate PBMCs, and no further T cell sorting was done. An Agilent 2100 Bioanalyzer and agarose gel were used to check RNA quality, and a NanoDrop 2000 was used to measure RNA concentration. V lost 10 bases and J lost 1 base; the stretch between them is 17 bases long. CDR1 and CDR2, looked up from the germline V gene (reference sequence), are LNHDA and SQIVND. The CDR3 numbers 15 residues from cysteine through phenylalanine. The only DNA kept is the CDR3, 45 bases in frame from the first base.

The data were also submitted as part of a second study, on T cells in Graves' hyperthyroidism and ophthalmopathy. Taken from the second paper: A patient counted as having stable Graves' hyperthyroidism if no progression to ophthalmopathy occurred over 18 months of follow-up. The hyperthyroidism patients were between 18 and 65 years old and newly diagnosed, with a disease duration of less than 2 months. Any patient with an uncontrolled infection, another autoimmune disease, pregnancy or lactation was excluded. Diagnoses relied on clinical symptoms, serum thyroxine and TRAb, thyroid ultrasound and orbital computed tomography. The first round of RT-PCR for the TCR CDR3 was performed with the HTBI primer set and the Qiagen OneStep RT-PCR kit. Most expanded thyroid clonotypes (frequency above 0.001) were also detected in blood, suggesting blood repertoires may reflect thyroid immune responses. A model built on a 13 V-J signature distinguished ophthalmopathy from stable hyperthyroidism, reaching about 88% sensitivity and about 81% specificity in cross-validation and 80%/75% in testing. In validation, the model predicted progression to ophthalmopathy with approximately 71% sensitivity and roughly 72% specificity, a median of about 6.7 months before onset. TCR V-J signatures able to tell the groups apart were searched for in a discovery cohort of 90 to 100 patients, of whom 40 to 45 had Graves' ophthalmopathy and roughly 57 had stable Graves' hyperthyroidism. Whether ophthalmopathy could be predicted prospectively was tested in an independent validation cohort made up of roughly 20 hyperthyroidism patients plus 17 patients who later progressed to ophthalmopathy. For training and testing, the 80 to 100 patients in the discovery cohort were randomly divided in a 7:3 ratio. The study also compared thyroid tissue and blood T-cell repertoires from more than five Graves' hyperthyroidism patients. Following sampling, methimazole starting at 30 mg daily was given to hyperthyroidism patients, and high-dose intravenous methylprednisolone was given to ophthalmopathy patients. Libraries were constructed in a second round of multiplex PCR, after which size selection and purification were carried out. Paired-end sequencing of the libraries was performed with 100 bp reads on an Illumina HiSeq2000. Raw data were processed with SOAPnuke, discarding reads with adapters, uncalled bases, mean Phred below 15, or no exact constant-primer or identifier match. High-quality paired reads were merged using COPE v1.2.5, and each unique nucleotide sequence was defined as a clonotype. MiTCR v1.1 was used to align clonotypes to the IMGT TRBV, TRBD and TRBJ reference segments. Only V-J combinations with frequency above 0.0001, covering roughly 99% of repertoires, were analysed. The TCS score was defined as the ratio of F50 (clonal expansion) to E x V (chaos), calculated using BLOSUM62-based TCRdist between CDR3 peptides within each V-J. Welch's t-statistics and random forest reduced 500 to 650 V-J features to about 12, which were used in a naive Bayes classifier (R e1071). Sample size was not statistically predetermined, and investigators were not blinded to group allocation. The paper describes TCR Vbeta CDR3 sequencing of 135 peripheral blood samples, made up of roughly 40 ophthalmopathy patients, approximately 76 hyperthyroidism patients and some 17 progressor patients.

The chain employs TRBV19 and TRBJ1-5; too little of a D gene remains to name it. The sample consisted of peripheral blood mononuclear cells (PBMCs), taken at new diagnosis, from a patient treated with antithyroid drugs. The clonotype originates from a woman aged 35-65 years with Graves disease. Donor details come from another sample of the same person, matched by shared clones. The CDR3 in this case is CATSDHSGSNQPQHF. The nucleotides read TGTGCCACATCGGACCACTCGGGGAGCAATCAGCCCCAGCATTTT.